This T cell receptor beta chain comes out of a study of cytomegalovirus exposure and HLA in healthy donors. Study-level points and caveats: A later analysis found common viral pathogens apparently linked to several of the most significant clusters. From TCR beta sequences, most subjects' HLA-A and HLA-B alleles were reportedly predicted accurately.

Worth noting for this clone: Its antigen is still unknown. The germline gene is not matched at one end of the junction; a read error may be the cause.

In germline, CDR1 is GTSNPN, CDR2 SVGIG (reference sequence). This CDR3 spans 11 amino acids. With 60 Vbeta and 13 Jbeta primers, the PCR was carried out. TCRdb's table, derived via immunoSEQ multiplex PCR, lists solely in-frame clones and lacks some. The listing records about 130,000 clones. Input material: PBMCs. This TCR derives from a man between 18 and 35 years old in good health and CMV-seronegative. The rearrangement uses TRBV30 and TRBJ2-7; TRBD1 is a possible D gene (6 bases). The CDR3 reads CAWRGPGTLAF. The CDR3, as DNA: TGTGCCTGGAGAGGACCGGGGACACTGGCCTTC.